These 18 T cell receptor beta chains originate from one sample sequenced in a study of T cell responses to AZD1222 COVID-19 vaccine. The protocol was immunoSEQ multiplex PCR, while the TCRdb copy is restricted to in-frame clones and leaves out a portion. The data show some 58,000 clones, 88% seen once. This specimen was peripheral blood, taken on day 0 of AZD1222 vaccination. Source of these receptors: an adult in good health.

J is TRBJ2-3 and V is TRBV7-2; 10 nucleotides line up with TRBD2. This CDR3 contains 15 residues. Germline V gene lookup returns CDR1 SGHTA and CDR2 FQGNSA. The trim removed 6 bases at V and 4 bases at J, leaving 7 bases unmatched. Here the CDR3 reads CASRSTSGEADTQYF. As DNA, the CDR3 is TGTGCCAGCAGATCTACTAGCGGGGAAGCAGATACGCAGTATTTT.

The rearrangement uses TRBV6-5 and TRBJ2-7, with 7 positions matching TRBD2. This CDR3 contains 13 residues. J lost 6 bases, V lost 8 bases, and 10 bases had no gene match. CDR1 MNHEY and CDR2 SVGAGI come from the germline V gene. CDR3 loop: CASPPPSGVEQYF. The CDR3 DNA reads as TGTGCCAGCCCCCCCCCTAGCGGAGTCGAGCAGTACTTC.

The J gene is TRBJ1-2, the V gene TRBV13; D is unclear. CDR3 size: 13 residues. The V and J ends lost 5 bases and 2 bases respectively, with 9 bases between them. Germline V lookup: CDR1 PRHDT, CDR2 FYEKMQ (reference sequence). The CDR3 nucleotides are TGTGCCAGCAGCCCGGGCAACAACTATGGCTACACCTTC. It yields the protein CASSPGNNYGYTF. Variable domain in full (rest from reference TRBV13 and TRBJ1-2): AAGVIQSPRHLIKEKRETATLKCYPIPRHDTVYWYQQGPGQDPQFLISFYEKMQSDKGSIPDRFSAQQFSDYHSELNMSSLELGDSALYFCASSPGNNYGYTFGSGTRLTVV.

The gene calls are TRBV11-2 and TRBJ1-1; D not certain. Trimming pared 3 bases from V and 2 bases from J, leaving 19 bases between. Looked up from germline, CDR1 is SGHAT and CDR2 is FQNNGV. The CDR3 sequence is 17 residues long. For the CDR3, the DNA is TGTGCCAGCAGCTTCAATACGTTTTCCCGGCTTAACACTGAAGCTTTCTTT. Its translation: CASSFNTFSRLNTEAFF.

The CDR3, as DNA: TGTGCCAGCCTCCCGCGGGGCTCCGCTAGCTCCTACGAGCAGTACTTC. This translates into CASLPRGSASSYEQYF. The genes are TRBV27 and TRBJ2-7, with D tentatively TRBD2 (6 bases). Trimming removed 8 bases at V and 0 bases at J, with 20 bases between. CDR1 is MNHEY, CDR2 SMNVEV, per germline (reference sequence). There are 16 residues in the CDR3.

The V and J genes are TRBV11-3 and TRBJ2-2; D remains ambiguous. The germline gives CDR1 SGHNT, CDR2 YENEEA. There are 14 residues in the CDR3. V gave up 1 base and J gave up 7 bases, with 10 bases separating them. CDR3 bases: TGTGCCAGCAGCTTAGTACGGTACGGCGGGGAGCTGTTTTTT. Translated: CASSLVRYGGELFF.

The gene calls are TRBV6-4 and TRBJ2-7, with D maybe TRBD2 (5 bases). V lost 2 bases and J lost 3, with 20 bases in between. CDR1 MRHNA and CDR2 SNTAGT come from the germline V gene. CDR3 length equals 17 residues. The CDR3 nucleotides are TGTGCCAGCAGTGACCCGCGGTTTGTAGGACTGGGCTACGAGCAGTACTTC. Protein sequence: CASSDPRFVGLGYEQYF.

This chain uses TRBV18 with TRBJ2-5, with 9 bases matching TRBD1. Trimming cost V 6 bases and J 5 bases; bases outside gene matches: 7. The CDR3 extends over 14 amino acids. CDR1 is KGHSH, CDR2 LQKENI, per germline. The CDR3 DNA reads TGTGCCAGCTCGTCAAGACAGGGGGGGGAGACCCAGTACTTC. Its translation is CASSSRQGGETQYF.

The V call is TRBV4-2, the J call TRBJ1-1; 7 bases are shared with TRBD1. CDR1 and CDR2 from the germline V gene are LGHNA and YNFKEQ. Germline trimming cut 4 bases from V and 3 bases from J; bases unmatched to any gene: 8. CDR3 length equals 15 residues. The CDR3, as DNA: TGTGCCAGCAGCCTGAACCGACAGGGCGACACTGAAGCTTTCTTT. Amino acid sequence: CASSLNRQGDTEAFF.

The rearrangement links TRBV6-6 to TRBJ1-1; D perhaps matches TRBD1 (5 bases). CDR1 and CDR2 (germline): MNHNY, SVGAGI (reference sequence). The CDR3 runs 12 residues. Trimming cost V 0 bases and J 8 bases, with 7 bases left between them. CDR3 in amino acids: CASSYSGGEAFF. In DNA, the CDR3 is TGTGCCAGCAGTTACTCGGGGGGGGAAGCTTTCTTT.

The sample holds one count of this clone. CDR3: CASSERGQDTEAFF. The CDR3, as DNA: TGTGCCAGCAGCGAAAGGGGGCAGGACACTGAAGCTTTCTTT. V usage is TRBV3-1 (or the pseudogene TRBV3-2) and J usage is TRBJ1-1; 7 bases map to TRBD1. The V and J ends lost 5 bases and 3 bases, in that order; junction bases with no gene match: 6. Germline V gene data show CDR1 as LGHDT and CDR2 as YNNKEL (reference sequence). The CDR3 is 14 residues long.

This chain uses TRBV24-1 with TRBJ2-1, with D uncertain. This CDR3 spans 13 amino acids. Germline lookup yields CDR1 KGHDR and CDR2 SFDVKD. Trimming stripped 7 bases from V and 5 bases from J, with 11 bases between. Here the CDR3 reads CATSRRSNNEQFF. The CDR3 DNA sequence: TGTGCCACCAGCCGGAGAAGCAACAATGAGCAGTTCTTC.

The genes are TRBV11-3 and TRBJ1-1; D gene unclear. Germline V gives CDR1 SGHNT, CDR2 YENEEA. The ends were cut back, 1 base at V and 3 bases at J, with 6 bases in the middle. The CDR3 covers 13 residues. The CDR3 sequence is CASSLVVDTEAFF. The CDR3 nucleotides read TGTGCCAGCAGCTTAGTAGTGGACACTGAAGCTTTCTTT.

This clone showed up just once. The chain recombines TRBV19 with TRBJ1-6, with a weak D call TRBD1 (6 bases). Germline V CDR1 and CDR2: LNHDA, SQIVND (reference sequence). The CDR3 extends over 18 amino acids. Deletions cut 9 bases from V and 0 bases from J, with 21 bases between. DNA of the CDR3: TGTGCCAGCAGTGGACAGTCCTACAGGAGCTCCTATAATTCACCCCTCCACTTT. Amino acids: CASSGQSYRSSYNSPLHF.

The chain carries TRBV15 and TRBJ2-6; 12 bases match TRBD1. The V gene's germline CDR1 is LNHNV and CDR2 YYDKDF (reference sequence). After removal of 3 bases from V and 2 bases from J, the junction contained 8 bases not matched to a gene. This CDR3 has 19 amino acids. CDR3 sequence (DNA): TGTGCCACCAGCAGGGCCCTGGGACAGGGGGCAGCTGGGGCCAACGTCCTGACTTTC. Translation: CATSRALGQGAAGANVLTF.

The chain employs TRBV10-2 and TRBJ1-1; no clear D. The CDR3 is 12 amino acids. Looked up from germline, CDR1 is WSHSY and CDR2 is SAAADI. V lost 5 bases, J lost 1 base, and 5 bases lay in between. CDR3 DNA: TGCGCCAGCAGTAGATCGAACACTGAAGCTTTCTTT. It specifies CASSRSNTEAFF.

This chain links TRBV30 with TRBJ1-2; TRBD1 might be the D (5 bases). Germline CDR1 GTSNPN, CDR2 SVGIG (reference sequence). V was cut by 4 bases and J by 3 bases, with 15 bases left in between. This CDR3 has 14 residues. CDR3 loop: CAWNPGRLDYGYTF. The CDR3 DNA reads TGTGCCTGGAACCCAGGGAGGTTGGACTATGGCTACACCTTC.

The chain employs TRBV30 and TRBJ1-6; D gene ambiguous. V lost 3 bases and J 2 bases, leaving 8 bases between the germline ends. Germline lookup yields CDR1 GTSNPN and CDR2 SVGIG (reference sequence). The CDR3 has 14 amino acids. CDR3 amino acids: CAWRKGAYNSPLHF. The DNA of the CDR3 is TGTGCCTGGAGGAAGGGAGCCTATAATTCACCCCTCCACTTT.